The 5 T cell receptor beta chains reported below all come from one sample, sequenced in a study of blood T cell repertoires in COVID-19. The assay was immunoSEQ multiplex PCR, and TCRdb's table has in-frame clones only and misses some. The sample yields 390,000 or so clones, around 87% seen once. The sample was peripheral blood. These receptors were collected from a woman in her twenties or thirties with COVID-19, enrolled during active disease.

The chain employs TRBV2 and TRBJ1-1; D is uncertain. V lost 2 bases and J lost 7, with 11 bases in between. The germline V gene has CDR1 SNHLY and CDR2 FYNNEI. The CDR3 is made up of 13 amino acids. The CDR3 region has the DNA TGTGCCAGCAGTGAATCGCCGACACTTGAAGCTTTCTTT. Protein sequence: CASSESPTLEAFF.

V gene TRBV27 combines with J gene TRBJ2-6, with TRBD2 as a possible D gene (6 bases). The CDR3 sequence is 15 residues long. CDR1 and CDR2 from the germline V gene are MNHEY and SMNVEV (reference sequence). V shed 5 bases and J shed 2 bases, with 10 bases lying between them. The CDR3 DNA follows: TGTGCCAGCAGTCGGTCGGGGGCTGGGGCCAACGTCCTGACTTTC. This codes for CASSRSGAGANVLTF. The full variable domain, rest sourced from reference TRBV27 and TRBJ2-6, is EAQVTQNPRYLITVTGKKLTVTCSQNMNHEYMSWYRQDPGLGLRQIYYSMNVEVTDKGDVPEGYKVSRKEKRNFPLILESPSPNQTSLYFCASSRSGAGANVLTFGAGSRLTVL.

DNA of the CDR3: TGTGCCAGCAGTTTCCTTCCTAGCGGTCCTTACAATGAGCAGTTCTTC. Protein sequence: CASSFLPSGPYNEQFF. The chain couples TRBV27 to TRBJ2-1; 7 nucleotides agree with TRBD2. Looked up from germline, CDR1 is MNHEY and CDR2 is SMNVEV (reference sequence). The trim removed 3 bases at V and 4 bases at J, leaving 9 bases unmatched. The CDR3 contains 16 residues.

The V gene is TRBV7-8, the J gene TRBJ2-7, with D possibly being TRBD1 (6 bases). V was pared by 5 bases and J by 2 bases, with 13 bases between. Germline V gene lookup returns CDR1 SGHVS and CDR2 FQNEAQ. The CDR3 extends over 14 amino acids. The CDR3 DNA reads as TGTGCCAGCAGCCTACCGGGACAAACCTACGAGCAGTACTTC. Its translation is CASSLPGQTYEQYF. Together with reference TRBV7-8 and TRBJ2-7, the CDR3 gives the full variable domain: GAGVSQSPRYKVAKRGQDVALRCDPISGHVSLFWYQQALGQGPEFLTYFQNEAQLDKSGLPSDRFFAERPEGSVSTLKIQRTQQEDSAVYLCASSLPGQTYEQYFGPGTRLTVT.

The chain uses TRBV6-2 or TRBV6-3 and TRBJ2-5; 8 nucleotides match TRBD1. CDR3 length: 15 residues. The V segment lost 3 bases and the J segment 5 bases; nucleotides outside the gene matches: 8. The V gene's germline CDR1 is MNHEY and CDR2 SVGEGT. Written as DNA, the CDR3 is TGTGCCAGCAGTTATAATTCCCGGACAGGGGAGACCCAGTACTTC. This sequence encodes CASSYNSRTGETQYF.